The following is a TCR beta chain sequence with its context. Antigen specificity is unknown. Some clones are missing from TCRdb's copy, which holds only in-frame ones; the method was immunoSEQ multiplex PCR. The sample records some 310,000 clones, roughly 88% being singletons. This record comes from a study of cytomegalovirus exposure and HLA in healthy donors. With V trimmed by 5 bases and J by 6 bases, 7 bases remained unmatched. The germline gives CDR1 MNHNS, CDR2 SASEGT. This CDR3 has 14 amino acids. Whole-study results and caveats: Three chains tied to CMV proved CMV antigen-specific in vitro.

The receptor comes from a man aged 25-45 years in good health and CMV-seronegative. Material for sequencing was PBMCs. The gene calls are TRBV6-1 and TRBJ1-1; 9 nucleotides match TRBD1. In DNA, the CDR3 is TGTGCCAGCAGTTTCCCGGACAGGGGATCTGAAGCTTTCTTT. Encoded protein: CASSFPDRGSEAFF.